These T cell receptor beta chains were read from a single sample in a study of long-term antiretroviral therapy in people with HIV. TCRdb keeps only in-frame clones here, not all; method: immunoSEQ multiplex PCR. The sample contains around 15,000 clones, around four fifths of which appear only once. The sequenced sample was unsorted PBMCs, obtained 2.1 years after starting antiretroviral therapy. All receptors derive from a man aged 35 to 55 with HIV. The CDR3 runs from the conserved cysteine through the conserved F or W.

v_gene	j_gene	CDR3aa
TRBV27	TRBJ2-3	CASSPGLAGGAGRLDTQYF
TRBV18	TRBJ2-5	CASSRDFQETQYF
TRBV11-2	TRBJ2-1	CASSFPLRTGKNEQFF
TRBV19	TRBJ1-5	CASSIDLEGPPKQLESNQPQHF
TRBV11-2	TRBJ2-7	CASSLVDFAGPTPYEQYF
TRBV6-1	TRBJ1-1	CASSSAGAMNTEAFF
TRBV29-1	TRBJ2-2	CSADSSGELFF
TRBV6-5	TRBJ2-2	CASRKTGELFF
TRBV7-2	TRBJ1-3	CASSSQRISGNTIYF
TRBV10-3	TRBJ2-2	CAISAPGAGNTGELFF
TRBV4-1	TRBJ1-4	CASSQGPLNEKLFF
TRBV7-8	TRBJ2-5	CASSLGGLAGELLQETQYF
TRBV5-1	TRBJ2-2	CASMVENTGELFF
TRBV15	TRBJ2-1	CATSTRTGGYNEQFF
TRBV7-3	TRBJ2-2	CASSLEETGELFF
TRBV7-2	TRBJ1-4	CASRGQGGNEKLFF
TRBV29-1	TRBJ2-7	CSVEDAGVPYEQYF
TRBV19	TRBJ2-1	CASSTLTGHKTRNEQFF
TRBV29-1	TRBJ2-7	CSVGGLAGAYEQYF
TRBV6-6	TRBJ1-1	CASSTTFGTASAEAFF
TRBV7-2	TRBJ1-2	CASSLGHRAPIWGYTF
TRBV28	TRBJ1-5	CASGNWDSYQPQHF
TRBV2	TRBJ1-1	CASRADKFEDTEAFF
TRBV5-5	TRBJ1-2	CASSLGPGTGGYTF
TRBV29-1	TRBJ2-7	CSGRTGYEQYF
TRBV7-9	TRBJ2-7	CASSLSTGGPYEQYF
TRBV7-8	TRBJ1-2	CASSLAGDEGYGYTF
TRBV5-4	TRBJ1-2	CASSLEGVYGYTF
TRBV5-4	TRBJ2-5	CASSWDRAYQETQYF
TRBV27	TRBJ1-1	CASRRGSNTEAFF